This T cell receptor beta chain was obtained from a study of OX40 agonist ivuxolimab in advanced cancers. TCRdb's table, derived via immunoSEQ multiplex PCR, lists solely in-frame clones and lacks some. The sample has some 25,000 clones; under 80% are singletons. The CDR3 contains 15 residues. The V gene's germline CDR1 is SGDLS and CDR2 YYNGEE. V shed 4 bases and J shed 3 bases, with 17 bases lying between them. Sequenced material: CD4+ or CD8+ T cells sorted from blood, taken in a trial of the OX40 agonist ivuxolimab. This receptor was taken from an adult with an advanced solid tumor such as melanoma, head and neck, liver or kidney cancer. The chain uses TRBV9 and TRBJ2-7; D is undetermined. The CDR3 DNA reads TGTGCCAGCAGCCCCCGTCCCTCGGGTCTCTACGAGCAGTACTTC. It specifies CASSPRPSGLYEQYF.